This entry lists 9 T cell receptor beta chains sequenced from one sample in a study of identical twins. TCRdb re-derived calls from the 5' RACE reads in MiXCR, one entry per CDR3 protein. The sample has 400,000 to 550,000 distinct CDR3 sequences; around 15% are singletons. The same sample was also studied in work on yellow fever vaccine responses in identical twins.

The sample comprised CD4+ T cells sorted from blood. Receptors were obtained from a woman between 18 and 29 years old in good health.

This clonotype appeared a few times. The chain is built from TRBV5-1 and TRBJ2-1, with D maybe TRBD1 (6 bases). The germline V gene has CDR1 SGHRS and CDR2 YFSETQ. The CDR3 has 15 amino acids. Trimming removed 0 bases from V and 6 bases from J, with 13 bases in between. Written as DNA, the CDR3 is TGCGCCAGCAGCTTGGCCGTGGGGGCCTCCAATGAGCAGTTCTTC. Translated: CASSLAVGASNEQFF.

This clonotype was seen more than once but under ten times. This sequence joins TRBV4-2 and TRBJ2-1; unclear D gene. Germline CDR1 is LGHNA and CDR2 is YNFKEQ. The CDR3 has 13 residues. The V gene lost 0 bases and the J gene lost 5 bases, with 5 bases spanning the gap. Here the CDR3 reads CASSQDWDNEQFF. CDR3 DNA sequence: TGTGCCAGCAGCCAAGATTGGGACAATGAGCAGTTCTTC.

The chain is built from TRBV20-1 and TRBJ1-1; D call uncertain. V was clipped by 2 bases and J by 8 bases, with 9 bases between them. The germline V gene encodes CDR1 DFQATT and CDR2 SNEGSKA (reference sequence). The CDR3 has 11 amino acids. CDR3 loop: CSARSGREAFF. CDR3 sequence (DNA): TGCAGTGCTAGATCCGGGCGAGAAGCTTTCTTT.

V and J are TRBV12-3 or TRBV12-4 and TRBJ2-7, with unresolved D. Between the trimmed V and J ends, which lost 2 bases and 6 bases, there was a span of 14 bases. This CDR3 is built from 14 residues. The CDR3 loop is CASSLTRYGGEQYF. CDR3 nucleotides: TGTGCCAGCAGTTTAACCAGGTATGGTGGCGAGCAGTACTTC.

In its sample, this clonotype was seen a few times. The genes are TRBV7-9 and TRBJ2-3; tentatively, D is TRBD2 (6 bases). Looked up from germline, CDR1 is SEHNR and CDR2 is FQNEAQ (reference sequence). The CDR3 spans 15 residues. Trimming took off 1 base at V and 6 bases at J, with 14 bases between the two ends. The CDR3 DNA follows: TGTGCCAGCAGCTTAGGGCGAGCGCTAGCGGATACGCAGTATTTT. Its translation: CASSLGRALADTQYF.

This clonotype occurred a few times. This rearrangement joins TRBV15 to TRBJ2-5, with D tentatively TRBD2 (6 bases). Trimming pared 5 bases from V and 4 bases from J, leaving 14 bases between. Germline CDR1 LNHNV, CDR2 YYDKDF (reference sequence). The CDR3 is 14 amino acids. The CDR3 here is CATSGSLARETQYF. The CDR3 DNA reads TGTGCCACCAGCGGTTCACTAGCACGAGAGACCCAGTACTTC.

The table lists this clonotype with many counts. The J gene is TRBJ2-2, the V gene TRBV5-1, with D possibly being TRBD2 (6 bases). There are 16 residues in the CDR3. The V and J ends lost 5 bases and 0 bases respectively, with 14 bases between them. Germline V CDR1 and CDR2: SGHRS, YFSETQ. The CDR3 bases are TGCGCCAGCAGGGGGACTGCAACATCGAACACCGGGGAGCTGTTTTTT. Protein product: CASRGTATSNTGELFF.

This clonotype was counted at least ten times. The chain recombines TRBV29-1 with TRBJ2-3, with 15 bases aligning to TRBD2. Germline trimming cut 7 bases from V and 7 bases from J; bases unmatched to any gene: 12. Germline V CDR1 and CDR2: SQVTM, ANQGSEA. The CDR3 contains 16 residues. The CDR3 DNA follows: TGCAGCGGGACGGACGGACTAGCGGGAGGGAGGAATACGCAGTATTTT. As protein: CSGTDGLAGGRNTQYF.

This clonotype was counted a few times. The chain carries TRBV6-1 and TRBJ1-5; TRBD1 might be the D (5 bases). The CDR3 has 15 amino acids. Germline loops: CDR1 MNHNS, CDR2 SASEGT. Trimming shortened V by 0 bases and J by 1 base, and 7 bases separated the two germline ends. As DNA, the CDR3 is TGTGCCAGCAGTGAAGCTCCAGGGAGCAATCAGCCCCAGCATTTT. The encoded protein is CASSEAPGSNQPQHF.